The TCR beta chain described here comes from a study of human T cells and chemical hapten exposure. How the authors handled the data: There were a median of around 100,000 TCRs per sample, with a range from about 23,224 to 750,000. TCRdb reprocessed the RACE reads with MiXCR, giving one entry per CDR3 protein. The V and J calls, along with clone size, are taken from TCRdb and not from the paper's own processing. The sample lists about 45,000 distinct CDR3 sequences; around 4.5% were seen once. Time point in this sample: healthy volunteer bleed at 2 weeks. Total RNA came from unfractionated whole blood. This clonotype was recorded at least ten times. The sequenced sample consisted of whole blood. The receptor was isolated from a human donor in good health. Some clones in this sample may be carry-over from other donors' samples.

CDR3 nucleotides: TGTGCCAGCAGTTTAGGACAGAACACTGAAGCTTTCTTT. Translated: CASSLGQNTEAFF. The chain joins TRBV27 to TRBJ1-1; the D gene is possibly TRBD1 (5 bases). CDR3 length equals 13 residues. The germline CDR1 and CDR2 sequences are MNHEY and SMNVEV (reference sequence). The germline V and J ends were trimmed by 2 bases and 1 base, with 5 bases remaining between them.